This T cell receptor beta chain stems from a study of blood T cell repertoires in COVID-19. Study summary: Donors in the United States, Italy and Spain gave samples during acute or convalescent COVID-19. The analysed material was cDNA or gDNA that came from T cells, B-cell-depleted T cells, or PBMCs.

Method: immunoSEQ multiplex PCR; TCRdb's copy keeps in-frame clones and lacks some. The table shows 250,000 or so clones, with about 90% occurring only once. Everyone who took part was 18 to 89 years old, and they came from 20 to 25 US areas. Cohorts were based on clinical histories the participants reported. With respect to this clone: The sample has other DNA sequences that encode this CDR3 too.

CDR1 is SGHRS and CDR2 is YFSETQ in the germline V gene. V was clipped by 2 bases and J by 0 bases, with 11 bases between them. The CDR3 extends over 15 amino acids. The clonotype originates from a woman aged 35 to 49 who had been exposed to COVID-19. Source material: PBMCs or T cells enriched from blood (not recorded which). V gene TRBV5-1 combines with J gene TRBJ1-2; maybe TRBD1 (6 bases). DNA for the CDR3: TGCGCCAGCAGCTTAGAGGGACAAGCTAACTATGGCTACACCTTC. It yields the protein CASSLEGQANYGYTF.